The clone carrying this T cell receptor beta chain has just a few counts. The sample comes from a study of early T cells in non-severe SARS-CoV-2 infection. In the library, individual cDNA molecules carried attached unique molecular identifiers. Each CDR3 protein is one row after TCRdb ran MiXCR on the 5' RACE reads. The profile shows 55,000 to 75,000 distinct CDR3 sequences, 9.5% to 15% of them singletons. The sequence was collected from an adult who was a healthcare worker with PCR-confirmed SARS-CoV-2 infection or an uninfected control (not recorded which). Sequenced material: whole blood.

DNA for the CDR3: TGTGCCAGCAGCGCTTGGGGGGGTACGCAGTATTTT. Translated, it gives CASSAWGGTQYF. The chain joins TRBV9 to TRBJ2-3; the match to TRBD2 covers 7 bases. Per the germline V gene, CDR1 is SGDLS and CDR2 is YYNGEE. Losses at the gene ends were 3 bases for V and 8 bases for J; bases not matched to a gene: 3. The CDR3 is 12 residues long.